This T cell receptor beta chain is drawn from a study of identical twins. MiXCR was run by TCRdb on the 5' RACE reads, yielding one entry per CDR3 protein. The data show a few hundred thousand distinct CDR3 sequences, roughly a quarter seen once. The study, taken as a whole, reports: Analyses of zero insertions could, in part, be confounded by invariant MAIT and iNKT cells.

About this clonotype itself: Its antigen is unidentified.

The germline V and J ends were trimmed by 8 bases and 0 bases, with 14 bases remaining between them. CDR1 is MNHEY, CDR2 SVGAGI, per germline. CDR3 size: 15 residues. These data were likewise used in another study, on T cells expressing NK-cell markers. That paper states: Restricting sorting to alpha-beta TCR T cells was achieved in several experiments by an anti-gamma-delta TCR antibody.

The chain combines TRBV6-5 with TRBJ2-1; no clear D. The source material was CD4+ T cells sorted from blood. This TCR came from a woman under 30 in good health. In nucleotides, the CDR3 is TGTGCCAGCCAGGTACACGTACGCTCCTACAATGAGCAGTTCTTC. Protein product: CASQVHVRSYNEQFF.